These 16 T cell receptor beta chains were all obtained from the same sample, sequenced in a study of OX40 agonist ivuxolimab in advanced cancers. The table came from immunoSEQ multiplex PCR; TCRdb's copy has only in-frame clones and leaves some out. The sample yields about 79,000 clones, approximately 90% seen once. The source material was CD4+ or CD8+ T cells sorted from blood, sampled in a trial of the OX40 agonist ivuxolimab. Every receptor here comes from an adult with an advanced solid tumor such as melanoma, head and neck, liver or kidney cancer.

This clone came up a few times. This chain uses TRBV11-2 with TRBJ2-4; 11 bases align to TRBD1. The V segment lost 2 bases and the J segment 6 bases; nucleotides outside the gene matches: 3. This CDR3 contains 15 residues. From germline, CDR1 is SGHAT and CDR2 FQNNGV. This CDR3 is CASSLRGTGGNIQYF. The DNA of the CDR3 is TGTGCCAGCAGCTTACGTGGGACAGGGGGAAACATTCAGTACTTC.

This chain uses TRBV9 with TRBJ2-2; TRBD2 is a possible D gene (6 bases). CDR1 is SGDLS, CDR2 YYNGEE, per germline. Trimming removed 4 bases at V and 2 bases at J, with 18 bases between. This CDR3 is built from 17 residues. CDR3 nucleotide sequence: TGTGCCAGCAGCTTGCGAACCGGGACTTATAACACCGGGGAGCTGTTTTTT. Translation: CASSLRTGTYNTGELFF.

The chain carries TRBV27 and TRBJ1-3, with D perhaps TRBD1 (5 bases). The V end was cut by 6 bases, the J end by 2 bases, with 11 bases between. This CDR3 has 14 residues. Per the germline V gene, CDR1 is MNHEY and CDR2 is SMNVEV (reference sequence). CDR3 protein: CASSPVGAGNTIYF. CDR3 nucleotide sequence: TGTGCCAGCAGCCCGGTGGGGGCTGGAAACACCATATATTTT.

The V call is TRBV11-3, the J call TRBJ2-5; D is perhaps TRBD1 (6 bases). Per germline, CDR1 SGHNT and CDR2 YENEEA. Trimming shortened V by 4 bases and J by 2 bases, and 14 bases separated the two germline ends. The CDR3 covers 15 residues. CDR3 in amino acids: CASSSRTGLQETQYF. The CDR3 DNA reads TGTGCCAGCAGCTCTCGAACAGGGTTACAAGAGACCCAGTACTTC.

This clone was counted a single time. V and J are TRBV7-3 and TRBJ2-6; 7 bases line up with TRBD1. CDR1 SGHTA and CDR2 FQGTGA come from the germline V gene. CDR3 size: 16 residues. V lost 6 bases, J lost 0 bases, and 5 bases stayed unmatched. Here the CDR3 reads CASRHTGVSGANVLTF. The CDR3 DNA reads TGTGCCAGCAGGCACACAGGGGTCTCTGGGGCCAACGTCCTGACTTTC. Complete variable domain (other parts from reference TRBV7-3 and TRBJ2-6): GAGVSQTPSNKVTEKGKYVELRCDPISGHTALYWYRQSLGQGPEFLIYFQGTGAADDSGLPNDRFFAVRPEGSVSTLKIQRTERGDSAVYLCASRHTGVSGANVLTFGAGSRLTVL.

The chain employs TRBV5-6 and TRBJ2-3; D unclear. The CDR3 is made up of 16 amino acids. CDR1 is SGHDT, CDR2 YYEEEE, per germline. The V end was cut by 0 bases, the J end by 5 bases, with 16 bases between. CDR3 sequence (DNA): TGTGCCAGCAGCTTGGCCCCGGGTCCCTCGGGAGATACGCAGTATTTT. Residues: CASSLAPGPSGDTQYF.

The CDR3 protein is CASSPGSFRGGPGELFF. CDR3 nucleotide sequence: TGTGCCAGCAGCCCGGGGTCATTCAGGGGAGGACCCGGGGAGCTGTTTTTT. The chain recombines TRBV7-9 with TRBJ2-2; the D call may be TRBD1 or TRBD2 (6 bases each). V lost 5 bases to trimming and J lost 6 bases, with 22 bases between them. The germline gives CDR1 SEHNR, CDR2 FQNEAQ (reference sequence). The CDR3 sequence is 17 residues long.

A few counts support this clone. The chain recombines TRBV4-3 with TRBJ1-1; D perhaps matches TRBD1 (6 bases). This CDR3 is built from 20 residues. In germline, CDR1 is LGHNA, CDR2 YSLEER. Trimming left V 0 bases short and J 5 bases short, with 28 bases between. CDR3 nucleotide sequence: TGCGCCAGCAGCCAAGATCTGAACGCCAGGGGTTCTATCGGTATAACTGAAGCTTTCTTT. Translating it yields CASSQDLNARGSIGITEAFF.

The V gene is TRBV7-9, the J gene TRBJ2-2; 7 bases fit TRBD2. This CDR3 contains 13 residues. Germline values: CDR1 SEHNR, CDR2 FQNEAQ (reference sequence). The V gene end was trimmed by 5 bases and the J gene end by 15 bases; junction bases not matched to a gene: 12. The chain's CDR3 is CASSEAGLTGVFF. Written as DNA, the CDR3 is TGTGCCAGCAGCGAAGCGGGACTGACGGGCGTGTTTTTT.

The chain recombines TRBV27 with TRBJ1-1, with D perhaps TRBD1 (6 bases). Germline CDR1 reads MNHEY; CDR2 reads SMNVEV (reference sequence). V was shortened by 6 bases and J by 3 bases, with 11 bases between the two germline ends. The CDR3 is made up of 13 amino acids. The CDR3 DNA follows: TGTGCCAGCAGGCTGGGGGGCGACACTGAAGCTTTCTTT. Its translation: CASRLGGDTEAFF.

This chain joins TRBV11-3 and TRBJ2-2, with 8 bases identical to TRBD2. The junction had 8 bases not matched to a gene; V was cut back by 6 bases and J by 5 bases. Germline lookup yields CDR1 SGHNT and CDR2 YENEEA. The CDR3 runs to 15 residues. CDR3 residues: CASRLAVSGTGELFF. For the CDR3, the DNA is TGTGCCAGCAGACTAGCGGTATCAGGGACCGGGGAGCTGTTTTTT.

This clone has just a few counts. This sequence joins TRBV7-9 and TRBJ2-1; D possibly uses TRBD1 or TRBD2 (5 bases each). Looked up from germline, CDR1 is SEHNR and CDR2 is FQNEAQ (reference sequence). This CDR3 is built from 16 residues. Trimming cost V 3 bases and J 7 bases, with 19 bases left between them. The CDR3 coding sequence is TGTGCCAGCAGCTTTACAGGACTGGGGCTTGGGAATGAGCAGTTCTTC. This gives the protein CASSFTGLGLGNEQFF. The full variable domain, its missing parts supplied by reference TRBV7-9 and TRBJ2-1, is DTGVSQNPRHKITKRGQNVTFRCDPISEHNRLYWYRQTLGQGPEFLTYFQNEAQLEKSRLLSDRFSAERPKGSFSTLEIQRTEQGDSAMYLCASSFTGLGLGNEQFFGPGTRLTVL.

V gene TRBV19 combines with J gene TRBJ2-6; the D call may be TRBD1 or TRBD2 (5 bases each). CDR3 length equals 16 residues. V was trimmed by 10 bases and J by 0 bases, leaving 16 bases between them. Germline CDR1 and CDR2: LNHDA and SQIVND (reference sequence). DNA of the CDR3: TGTGCCACATTACCGGGACGGGCCTCTGGGGCCAACGTCCTGACTTTC. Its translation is CATLPGRASGANVLTF.

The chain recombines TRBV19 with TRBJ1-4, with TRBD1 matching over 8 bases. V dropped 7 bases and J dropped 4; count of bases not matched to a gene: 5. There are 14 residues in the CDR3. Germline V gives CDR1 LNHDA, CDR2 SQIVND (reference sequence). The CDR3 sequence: CASTADRDNEKLFF. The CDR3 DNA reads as TGTGCCAGTACCGCGGACAGGGATAATGAAAAACTGTTTTTT.

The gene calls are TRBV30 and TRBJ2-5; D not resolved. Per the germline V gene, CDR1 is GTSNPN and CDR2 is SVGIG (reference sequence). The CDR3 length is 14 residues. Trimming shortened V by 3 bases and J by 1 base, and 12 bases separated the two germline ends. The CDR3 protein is CAWRPKRTQETQYF. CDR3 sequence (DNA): TGTGCCTGGAGGCCAAAACGAACCCAAGAGACCCAGTACTTC. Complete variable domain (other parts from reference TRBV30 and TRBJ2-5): SQTIHQWPATLVQPVGSPLSLECTVEGTSNPNLYWYRQAAGRGLQLLFYSVGIGQISSEVPQNLSASRPQDRQFILSSKKLLLSDSGFYLCAWRPKRTQETQYFGPGTRLLVL.

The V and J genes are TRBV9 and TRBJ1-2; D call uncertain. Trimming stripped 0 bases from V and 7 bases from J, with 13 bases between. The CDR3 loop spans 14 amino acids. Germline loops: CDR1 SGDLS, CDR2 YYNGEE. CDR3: CASSVAPDVAGYTF. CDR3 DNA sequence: TGTGCCAGCAGCGTAGCCCCAGATGTTGCTGGCTACACCTTC.